The next 3 T cell receptor beta chains were all read from a single sample in a study of a mutant IDH1 vaccine in newly diagnosed glioma. These receptors lack a known antigen. TCRdb's table, derived via immunoSEQ multiplex PCR, lists solely in-frame clones and lacks some. This table has approximately 57,000 clones, about three quarters appearing once. Stated time point: week 23, last vaccination. Vaccination used 300 ug of mutant IDH1 20-mer peptide per dose, with topical imiquimod. The sample was PBMCs, taken from a glioma patient whose treatment included an IDH1 peptide vaccine. These receptors came from a woman aged 35 to 49 with glioma. Some clones in this sample may be carry-over from other donors' samples.

The J gene is TRBJ2-7, the V gene TRBV7-9; D remains ambiguous. This CDR3 is built from 12 residues. The V end was cut by 2 bases, the J end by 5 bases, with 7 bases between. Germline V gene sequence: CDR1 SEHNR, CDR2 FQNEAQ (reference sequence). CDR3 DNA sequence: TGTGCCAGCAGCTTACCCCCCCACGAGCAGTACTTC. Translated: CASSLPPHEQYF.

This chain connects TRBV20-1 to TRBJ2-1, with no clear D. V was shortened by 5 bases and J by 4 bases, with 3 bases between the two germline ends. The CDR3 contains 10 residues. The V gene's germline CDR1 is DFQATT and CDR2 SNEGSKA (reference sequence). This chain's CDR3 is CSAQYNEQFF. The DNA of the CDR3 is TGCAGTGCTCAATACAATGAGCAGTTCTTC.

V is TRBV6-1 and J is TRBJ2-3; 7 bases align to TRBD1. Germline CDR1 is MNHNS and CDR2 is SASEGT. J was trimmed by 3 bases and V by 6 bases; bases with no gene match: 6. The CDR3 contains 14 residues. CDR3 coding DNA: TGTGCCAGCAGAGACAGGGTTTATACAGATACGCAGTATTTT. This gives the protein CASRDRVYTDTQYF.